The T cell receptor beta chain under discussion was sequenced for a study of neurological immune-mediated disorders. With 10-nucleotide random UMIs, 5'RACE was used to make the cDNA. TCRdb used MiXCR to reprocess the 5' RACE reads, holding one entry per CDR3 protein. The table includes tens of thousands of distinct CDR3 sequences, around 15% detected once. V lost 0 bases and J lost 10, with 11 bases in between. CDR1 and CDR2 (germline): SGHRS, YFSETQ. CDR3 length equals 14 residues. This clonotype showed up many times. Libraries from sorted cells each used fewer than 1.1 million CD4+ or CD8+ T cells. Sequencing was performed on CD4+ T cells from blood. This TCR derives from a woman in her sixties with HTLV-1-associated myelopathy (HAM/TSP). This rearrangement joins TRBV5-1 to TRBJ1-6; D unresolved. CDR3: CASSLGASDSPLHF. CDR3 in DNA: TGCGCCAGCAGCTTGGGGGCCTCTGACTCACCCCTCCACTTT.